This T cell receptor beta chain derives from a study of blood T cell repertoires in COVID-19. This clone was seen once. Trimming took off 0 bases at V and 5 bases at J, with 17 bases between the two ends. The CDR3 is 16 amino acids. Germline CDR1 reads SGHRS; CDR2 reads YFSETQ. Sequenced by immunoSEQ multiplex PCR; TCRdb stores in-frame clones only, minus some. The sample holds fewer than 55,000 clones, about four fifths seen once. The sample taken for sequencing was peripheral blood. The chain combines TRBV5-1 with TRBJ1-1; the D is unclear. This clonotype was sampled from a man aged 65 to 85 with active COVID-19. Written as DNA, the CDR3 is TGCGCCAGCAGCTTGGGGACCTACAACGGAGGGACTGAAGCTTTCTTT. Protein product: CASSLGTYNGGTEAFF.